This is a list of T cell receptor beta chains from one sample in a study of graft-versus-host responses after intestinal transplantation. No cognate antigen is known for these TCRs. Here immunoSEQ multiplex PCR was the method, and the copy in TCRdb shows in-frame clones only, minus some. Of approximately 120,000 clones listed, around nine tenths were seen once; the top ten hold over 0.15%. Sequenced material: unstimulated CD4+ T cells sorted from spleen or lymph node cells, taken before intestinal transplant. The receptors come from a human donor who received an intestinal transplant. Both conserved end residues are part of each CDR3. The D gene is left open where the match is weak. A row's size may be missing; if present it is once, few, many or a size class.

abundance,d_gene,v_gene,j_gene,CDR3nt,CDR3aa
.,TRBD2,TRBV19,TRBJ2-3,TGTGCCAGTAGTATAGGGGGGCTAGCGGGGGCCTCCGCTAGCACAGATACGCAGTATTTT,CASSIGGLAGASASTDTQYF
.,.,TRBV7-8,TRBJ1-5,TGTGCCAGCAGCTTAGCTAGAAATCAGCCCCAGCATTTT,CASSLARNQPQHF
.,.,TRBV6-6,TRBJ2-7,TGTGCCAGCAGTAACGACAGCTACGAGCAGTACTTC,CASSNDSYEQYF
once,.,TRBV18,TRBJ1-6,TGTGCCAGCTCGCTCGGGACATACCCACCCCTCCACTTT,CASSLGTYPPLHF
.,TRBD1,TRBV9,TRBJ1-5,TGTGCCAGCAGCTTAGGGGGCGCAGGGCAGCCCCAGCATTTT,CASSLGGAGQPQHF
.,.,TRBV15,TRBJ1-6,TGTGCCACCAGTCCAGGCCATTGGAACTCCTATAATTCACCCCTCCACTTT,CATSPGHWNSYNSPLHF
.,.,TRBV5-1,TRBJ2-5,TGCGCCAGCAGCTACTCCGGGGACGAATGGGAGACCCAGTACTTC,CASSYSGDEWETQYF
.,.,TRBV11-2,TRBJ1-2,TGTGCCAGCAGCCTGGAGGGGTGGGGCTATGGCTACACCTTC,CASSLEGWGYGYTF
.,TRBD2,TRBV11-3,TRBJ2-5,TGTGCCAGCAGCACCGGGACTAGCGGGCCAGGGGAGACCCAGTACTTC,CASSTGTSGPGETQYF
.,.,TRBV2,TRBJ1-6,TGTGCCAGCTGGGGACTGAGCTCCTATAATTCACCCCTCCACTTT,CASWGLSSYNSPLHF
.,TRBD1,TRBV2,TRBJ1-5,TGTGCCAGCAGAGCGACAGGGTCGCCCCAGCATTTT,CASRATGSPQHF
.,TRBD2,TRBV19,TRBJ2-7,TGTGCCAGTAGTCCTCGAGGGAGGGGCGACGAGCAGTACTTC,CASSPRGRGDEQYF
.,TRBD2,TRBV5-4,TRBJ2-7,TGTGCCAGCAGCTCCGGGACTAGCAGGTACGAGCAGTACTTC,CASSSGTSRYEQYF
.,.,TRBV9,TRBJ2-1,TGTGCCAGCAGCGTTTCCCCACAGGTGTCCAATGAGCAGTTCTTC,CASSVSPQVSNEQFF
.,.,TRBV7-9,TRBJ1-2,TGTGCCAGCAGCCGACTAGGGGGAGGCACACGACACCCTCTCTATGGCTACACCTTC,CASSRLGGGTRHPLYGYTF
.,TRBD1,TRBV30,TRBJ1-1,TGTGCCTGGACCCCCCTCGGACAGGGTAACACTGAAGCTTTCTTT,CAWTPLGQGNTEAFF
.,TRBD1,TRBV28,TRBJ2-1,TGTGCCAGCATCCTTCAGGGGGCGCGGAATGAGCAGTTCTTC,CASILQGARNEQFF
.,.,TRBV2,TRBJ1-1,TGTGCCAGCAGGTCACAGGGGAACACTGAAGCTTTCTTT,CASRSQGNTEAFF
once,.,TRBV15,TRBJ1-1,TGTGCCACCAGCAGAATAAGGACAGTGAACACTGAAGCTTTCTTT,CATSRIRTVNTEAFF
.,.,TRBV27,TRBJ2-3,TGTGCCAGCAGTGTCCGAAGGGGGGCTCGGAGCACAGATACGCAGTATTTT,CASSVRRGARSTDTQYF
.,.,TRBV5-4,TRBJ2-5,TGTGCCAGCAGCCCAGACTTCTCCGGGATCCAAGAGACCCAGTACTTC,CASSPDFSGIQETQYF
.,TRBD2,TRBV7-2,TRBJ2-5,TGTGCCAGCAGCTTGGTAGCGGGGGTACAAGAGACCCAGTACTTC,CASSLVAGVQETQYF
.,.,TRBV6-4,TRBJ1-5,TGTGCCAGCAGGGCTAACCATCCGGGACCATATAGCAATCAGCCCCAGCATTTT,CASRANHPGPYSNQPQHF
.,.,TRBV6-1,TRBJ1-2,TGTGCCAGCAGAACCGGAACCCTCGGGGGCTATGGCTACACCTTC,CASRTGTLGGYGYTF